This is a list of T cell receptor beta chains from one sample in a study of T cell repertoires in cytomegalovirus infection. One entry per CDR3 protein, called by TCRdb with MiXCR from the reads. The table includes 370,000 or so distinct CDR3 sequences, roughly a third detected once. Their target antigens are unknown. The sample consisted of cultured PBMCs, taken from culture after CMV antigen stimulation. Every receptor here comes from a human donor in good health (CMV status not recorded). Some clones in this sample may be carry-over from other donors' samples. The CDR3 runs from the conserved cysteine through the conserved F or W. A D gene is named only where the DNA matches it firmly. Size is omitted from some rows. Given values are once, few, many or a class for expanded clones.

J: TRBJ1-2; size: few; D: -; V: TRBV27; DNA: TGTGCCAGCAGTCGGAAGGCCACTAACTATGGCTACACCTTC; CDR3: CASSRKATNYGYTF
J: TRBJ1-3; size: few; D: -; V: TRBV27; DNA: TGTGCCAGCAGTTTACGCAGGGGCTCTGGAAACACCATATATTTT; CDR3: CASSLRRGSGNTIYF
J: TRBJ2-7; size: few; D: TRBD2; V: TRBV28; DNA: TGTGTCACCGGGACTAGCGGGAGGGCCCGCGGCGAGCAGTACTTC; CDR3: CVTGTSGRARGEQYF
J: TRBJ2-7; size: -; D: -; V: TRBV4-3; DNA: TGCGCCAGCAGCCAAGAGGCCGGGTTAGCCTACGAGCAGTACTTC; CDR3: CASSQEAGLAYEQYF
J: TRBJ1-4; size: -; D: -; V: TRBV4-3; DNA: TGCGCCAGCAGCCAAGAGGGACACCAAAATGAAAAACTGTTTTTT; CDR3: CASSQEGHQNEKLFF
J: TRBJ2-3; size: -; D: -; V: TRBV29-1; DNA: TGCAGCGTTGTACCGGTGTGGGGATCGACAGATACGCAGTATTTT; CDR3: CSVVPVWGSTDTQYF
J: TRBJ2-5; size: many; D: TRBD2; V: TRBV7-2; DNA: TGTGCCAGCAGCGTCCTGGCTAGCGGGGGTGGGTACCAAGAGACCCAGTACTTC; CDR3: CASSVLASGGGYQETQYF
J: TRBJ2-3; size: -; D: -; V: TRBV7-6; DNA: TGTGCCAGCAGCTTCGGGTCGGCAGATACGCAGTATTTT; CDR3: CASSFGSADTQYF
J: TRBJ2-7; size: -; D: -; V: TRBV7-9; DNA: TGTGCCAGCAGCTTGGTCGAAAGCTCCTACGAGCAGTACTTC; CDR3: CASSLVESSYEQYF
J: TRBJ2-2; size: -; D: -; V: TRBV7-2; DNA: TGTGCCAGCAGCCCGAGGAACACCGGGGAGCTGTTTTTT; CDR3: CASSPRNTGELFF
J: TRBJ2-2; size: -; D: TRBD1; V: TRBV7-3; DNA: TGTGCCAGCAGCCCGACAGGGGGCTTAACCGGGGAGCTGTTTTTT; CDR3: CASSPTGGLTGELFF
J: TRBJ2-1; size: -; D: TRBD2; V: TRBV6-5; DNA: TGTGCCAGCAGTTACAGTCCCTCCTTTGGCGGGAGTAATGAGCAGTTCTTC; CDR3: CASSYSPSFGGSNEQFF
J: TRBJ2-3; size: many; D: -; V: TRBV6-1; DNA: TGTGCCAGCGTCCCCGGACGCCGTAGCACAGATACGCAGTATTTT; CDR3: CASVPGRRSTDTQYF
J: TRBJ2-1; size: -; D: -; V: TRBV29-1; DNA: TGCAGCGTTGTTAGCGGAGAATCCTACAATGAGCAGTTCTTC; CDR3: CSVVSGESYNEQFF
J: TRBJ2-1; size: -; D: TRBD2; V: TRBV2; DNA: TGTGCCAGCGTTCAGGGGCTAGCGGGAGACAATGAGCAGTTCTTC; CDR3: CASVQGLAGDNEQFF
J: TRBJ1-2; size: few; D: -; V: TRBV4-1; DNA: TGCGCCAGCAGCCAAGGTCGTCCGGGCTACACCTTC; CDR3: CASSQGRPGYTF
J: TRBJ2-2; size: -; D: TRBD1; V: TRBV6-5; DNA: TGTGCCAGCAGTTTGGGACAGGGGGGGGGCGGGGAGCTGTTTTTT; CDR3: CASSLGQGGGGELFF
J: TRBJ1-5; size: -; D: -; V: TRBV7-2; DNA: TGTGCCAGCAGCTTTGACGGGGTTGGGCAGCCCCAGCATTTT; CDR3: CASSFDGVGQPQHF
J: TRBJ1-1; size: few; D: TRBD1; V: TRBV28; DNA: TGTGCCAGCAGTTTAGATCCGACAGGGAATGTCTTAGAAGCTTTCTTT; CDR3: CASSLDPTGNVLEAFF
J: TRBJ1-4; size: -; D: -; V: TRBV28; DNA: TGTGCCAGCAGAGTACAGGCCTCTAATGAAAAACTGTTTTTT; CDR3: CASRVQASNEKLFF
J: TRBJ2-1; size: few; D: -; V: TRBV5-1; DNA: TGCGCCAGCAGCACGGATGGGGACTCCTACAATGAGCAGTTCTTC; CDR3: CASSTDGDSYNEQFF
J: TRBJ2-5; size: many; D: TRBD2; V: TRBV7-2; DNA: TGTGCCAGCAGCTGGGGGAGGGGAGGGCGCGAGACCCAGTACTTC; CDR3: CASSWGRGGRETQYF
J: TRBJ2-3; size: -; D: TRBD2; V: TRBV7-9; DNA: TGTGCCAGCAGCTCTACTAGCGGGAGGGCCCTCGCAGATACGCAGTATTTT; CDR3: CASSSTSGRALADTQYF
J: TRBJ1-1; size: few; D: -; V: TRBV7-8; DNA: TGTGCCAGCAGCTTAAGATGGTTAGGGGGGAACACTGAAGCTTTCTTT; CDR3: CASSLRWLGGNTEAFF
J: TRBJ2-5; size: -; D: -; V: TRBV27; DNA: TGTGCCAGCAGTTTATCTACCCTAGCGCAACAAGAGACCCAGTACTTC; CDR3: CASSLSTLAQQETQYF
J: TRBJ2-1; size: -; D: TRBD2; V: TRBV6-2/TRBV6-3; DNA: TGTGCCAGTGAGCGGGACGTTTACAATGAGCAGTTCTTC; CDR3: CASERDVYNEQFF
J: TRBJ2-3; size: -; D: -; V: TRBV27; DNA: TGTGCCAGCAGTTCGCCTTTGTGGACTAGCACAGATACGCAGTATTTT; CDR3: CASSSPLWTSTDTQYF
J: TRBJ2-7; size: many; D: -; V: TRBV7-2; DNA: TGTGCCAGCAGCTTAGTGTTCGGGAGCTCCTACGAGCAGTACTTC; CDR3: CASSLVFGSSYEQYF
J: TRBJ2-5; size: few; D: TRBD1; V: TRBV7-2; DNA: TGTGCCAGCTGGGAGGGGACAGGGGCGGCGACCCAGTACTTC; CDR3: CASWEGTGAATQYF